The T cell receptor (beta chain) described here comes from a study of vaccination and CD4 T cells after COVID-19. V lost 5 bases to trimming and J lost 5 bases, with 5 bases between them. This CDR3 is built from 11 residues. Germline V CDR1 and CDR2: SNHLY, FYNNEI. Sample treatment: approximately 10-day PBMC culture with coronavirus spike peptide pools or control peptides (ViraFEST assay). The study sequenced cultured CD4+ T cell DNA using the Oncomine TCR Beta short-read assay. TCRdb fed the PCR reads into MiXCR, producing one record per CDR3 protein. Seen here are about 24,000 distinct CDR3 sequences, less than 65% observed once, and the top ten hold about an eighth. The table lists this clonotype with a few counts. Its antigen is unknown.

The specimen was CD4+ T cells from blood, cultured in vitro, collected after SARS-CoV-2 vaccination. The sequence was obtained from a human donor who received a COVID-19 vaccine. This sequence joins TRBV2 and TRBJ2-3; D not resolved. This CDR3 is CASSFGDTQYF. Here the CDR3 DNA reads TGTGCCAGCAGTTTCGGAGATACGCAGTATTTT.